This T cell receptor beta chain appears in the sequencing data of a study of blood T cell repertoires in COVID-19. For the study at large: Researchers got acute and convalescent COVID-19 samples from the United States, Italy and Spain. From T cells, B-cell-depleted T cells, or PBMCs came the material, which was cDNA or gDNA.

V dropped 0 bases and J dropped 0; count of bases not matched to a gene: 6. This CDR3 spans 18 amino acids. Germline loops: CDR1 LGHNA, CDR2 YNFKEQ. In the authors' methods: The authors estimated nucleated cell counts from reference gene primer amplification. Assay used: immunoSEQ multiplex PCR; TCRdb lists only in-frame clones, some missing. V and J calls and clone size come straight from that table; D and trimming were deduced from the DNA. The data show 95,000 to 150,000 clones, over 75% seen once. The receptor was isolated from a man at least 80 years old with active or convalescent COVID-19. This chain uses TRBV4-2 with TRBJ2-3, with 10 bases identical to TRBD2. Material: peripheral blood. CDR3 DNA: TGTGCCAGCAGCCAAGAAGGTAGCGGGGGGCCGAGCACAGATACGCAGTATTTT. Its protein product is CASSQEGSGGPSTDTQYF.